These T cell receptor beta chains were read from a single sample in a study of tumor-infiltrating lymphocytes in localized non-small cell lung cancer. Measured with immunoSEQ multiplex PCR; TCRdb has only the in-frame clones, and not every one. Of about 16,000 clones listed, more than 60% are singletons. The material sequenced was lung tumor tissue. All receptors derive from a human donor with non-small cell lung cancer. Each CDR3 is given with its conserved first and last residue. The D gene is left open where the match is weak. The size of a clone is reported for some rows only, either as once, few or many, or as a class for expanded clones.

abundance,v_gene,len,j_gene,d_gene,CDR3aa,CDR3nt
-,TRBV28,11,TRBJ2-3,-,CASTSTDTQYF,TGTGCCAGCACCTCCACAGATACGCAGTATTTT
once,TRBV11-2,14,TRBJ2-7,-,CASSLETSIYEQYF,TGTGCCAGCAGCTTAGAGACAAGTATATACGAGCAGTACTTC
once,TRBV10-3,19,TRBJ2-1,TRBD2,CAISESSPSGGLLYNEQFF,TGTGCCATCAGTGAGTCGTCTCCTAGCGGGGGACTACTTTACAATGAGCAGTTCTTC
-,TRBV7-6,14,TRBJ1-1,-,CASSPGGQSTEAFF,TGTGCCAGTTCTCCAGGAGGTCAGAGCACTGAAGCTTTCTTT
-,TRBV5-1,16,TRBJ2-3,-,CASSSTGGGSLDTQYF,TGCGCCAGCAGCTCTACCGGCGGAGGGTCCTTAGATACGCAGTATTTT
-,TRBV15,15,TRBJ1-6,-,CATSRDGRVTSPLHF,TGTGCCACCAGCAGAGATGGTAGGGTAACTTCACCCCTCCACTTT
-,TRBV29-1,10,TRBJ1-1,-,CSAGTDEAFF,TGCAGCGCGGGTACAGACGAAGCTTTCTTT
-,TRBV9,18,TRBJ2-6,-,CASSPSVGGSSGANVLTF,TGTGCCAGCAGCCCGAGCGTAGGGGGTTCCTCTGGGGCCAACGTCCTGACTTTC
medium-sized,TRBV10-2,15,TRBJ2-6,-,CASRERRSGANVLTF,TGCGCCAGCAGGGAAAGAAGGTCTGGGGCCAACGTCCTGACTTTC
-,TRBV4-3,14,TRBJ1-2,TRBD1,CATKDTGDFYGYTF,TGCGCCACCAAAGATACAGGGGACTTCTATGGCTACACCTTC
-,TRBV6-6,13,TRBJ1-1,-,CASSKGRNTEAFF,TGTGCCAGCTCCAAAGGGCGGAACACTGAAGCTTTCTTT
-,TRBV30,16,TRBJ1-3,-,CAWGTLDGTSGNTIYF,TGTGCCTGGGGAACCCTCGACGGGACCTCTGGAAACACCATATATTTT
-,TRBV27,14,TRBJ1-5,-,CASSLGDSNQPQHF,TGTGCCAGCAGTTTGGGCGACAGCAATCAGCCCCAGCATTTT
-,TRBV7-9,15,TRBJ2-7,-,CASSQNGGPYYEQYF,TGTGCCAGCAGCCAAAACGGGGGGCCCTACTACGAGCAGTACTTC
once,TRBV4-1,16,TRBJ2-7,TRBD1,CASSQGWGQGGYEQYF,TGCGCCAGCAGCCAAGGTTGGGGACAGGGCGGGTACGAGCAGTACTTC
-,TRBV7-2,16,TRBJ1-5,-,CASSLGGLGGNQPQHF,TGTGCCAGCAGCTTAGGGGGGCTGGGTGGGAATCAGCCCCAGCATTTT